The 21 T cell receptor beta chains given below trace back to one sample, sequenced in a study of cytomegalovirus exposure and HLA in healthy donors. Amplification used 60 Vbeta primers and 13 Jbeta primers. Method: immunoSEQ multiplex PCR; TCRdb's copy keeps in-frame clones and lacks some. The sample comprises about 130,000 clones, about four fifths of which are singletons, and over 3% rests with the top ten. The specimen was PBMCs. The source of these receptors is a woman in her thirties or forties in good health and CMV-seropositive.

V and J are TRBV6-4 and TRBJ2-2, with D hard to call. Germline values: CDR1 MRHNA, CDR2 SNTAGT. The CDR3 contains 14 residues. V was trimmed by 1 base and J by 6 bases, leaving 9 bases between them. The CDR3 here is CASSDYMESGELFF. CDR3 DNA sequence: TGTGCCAGCAGTGACTATATGGAGTCCGGGGAGCTGTTTTTT.

The chain links TRBV11-3 to TRBJ1-1; TRBD1 is a possible D gene (6 bases). The germline V and J ends were trimmed by 6 bases and 1 base, with 12 bases remaining between them. Per germline, CDR1 SGHNT and CDR2 YENEEA. This CDR3 contains 14 residues. As DNA, the CDR3 is TGTGCCAGCAGTATTGGGGGCTCGAACACTGAAGCTTTCTTT. It is translated as CASSIGGSNTEAFF.

The chain is built from TRBV7-3 and TRBJ1-1; the match to TRBD1 covers 7 bases. The CDR3 sequence is 14 residues long. Germline V CDR1 and CDR2: SGHTA, FQGTGA. The junction had 6 bases not matched to a gene; V was cut back by 2 bases and J by 6 bases. Here the CDR3 DNA reads TGTGCCAGCAGCTTACAAGGGGGCCCGGCTGAAGCTTTCTTT. Translation: CASSLQGGPAEAFF.

The chain has TRBV19 and TRBJ2-7; D perhaps matches TRBD1 (6 bases). The CDR3 is 15 residues long. Germline lookup yields CDR1 LNHDA and CDR2 SQIVND (reference sequence). Between the trimmed V and J ends, which lost 3 bases and 1 base, there was a span of 13 bases. The CDR3 reads CASSMKAGQSYEQYF. The CDR3 DNA reads TGTGCCAGTAGTATGAAGGCAGGACAGTCCTACGAGCAGTACTTC.

In DNA form, the CDR3 reads TGCGCCAGCAGCTTGTGGTCTAGCGGGAACTATGAGCAGTTCTTC. This translates into CASSLWSSGNYEQFF. The rearrangement uses TRBV5-1 and TRBJ2-1; 9 positions agree with TRBD2. Germline CDR1 reads SGHRS; CDR2 reads YFSETQ. The CDR3 is 15 residues long. Trimming removed 1 base from V and 8 bases from J; junction bases left unmatched: 7.

The rearrangement links TRBV6-1 to TRBJ2-2, with TRBD2 identical over 9 bases. From germline, CDR1 is MNHNS and CDR2 SASEGT. The V gene end was trimmed by 2 bases and the J gene end by 6 bases; junction bases not matched to a gene: 4. CDR3 size: 15 residues. This CDR3 reads CASSERGTSPGELFF. The DNA of the CDR3 is TGTGCCAGCAGTGAACGGGGGACTAGCCCCGGGGAGCTGTTTTTT.

J is TRBJ2-4 and V is TRBV19, with 10 bases matching TRBD1. The germline V gene has CDR1 LNHDA and CDR2 SQIVND (reference sequence). Trimming at V came to 1 base and at J to 4 bases, leaving 4 bases not matched to a gene. This CDR3 contains 16 residues. CDR3 sequence (DNA): TGTGCCAGTAGTATAGGGTGGACAGGGGGTAAAAACATTCAGTACTTC. This sequence encodes CASSIGWTGGKNIQYF.

This sequence joins TRBV19 and TRBJ2-2; D may be TRBD1 (6 bases). The CDR3 consists of 15 residues. V lost 11 bases and J 3 bases, leaving 19 bases between the germline ends. The germline CDR1 and CDR2 sequences are LNHDA and SQIVND (reference sequence). The CDR3 loop is CASSKGKGDTGELFF. In DNA form, the CDR3 reads TGTGCCTCATCGAAGGGGAAGGGGGACACCGGGGAGCTGTTTTTT. Drawing the rest from reference TRBV19 and TRBJ2-2, the complete variable domain is DGGITQSPKYLFRKEGQNVTLSCEQNLNHDAMYWYRQDPGQGLRLIYYSQIVNDFQKGDIAEGYSVSREKKESFPLTVTSAQKNPTAFYLCASSKGKGDTGELFFGEGSRLTVL.

The V gene is TRBV30, the J gene TRBJ2-2, with 8 bases that match TRBD1. The CDR3 loop spans 14 amino acids. Per germline, CDR1 GTSNPN and CDR2 SVGIG (reference sequence). V gave up 1 base and J gave up 4 bases; unmatched junction bases: 2. The chain's CDR3 is CAWSGQGRTGELFF. The DNA for the CDR3 is TGTGCCTGGAGTGGACAGGGGCGCACCGGGGAGCTGTTTTTT.

V is TRBV9 and J is TRBJ2-2; 10 nucleotides match TRBD2. The CDR3 is 14 amino acids. The trim removed 1 base at V and 6 bases at J, leaving 0 bases unmatched. Germline V gives CDR1 SGDLS, CDR2 YYNGEE. This CDR3 reads CASSVSGGAGELFF. The CDR3 nucleotides read TGTGCCAGCAGCGTAAGCGGGGGGGCCGGGGAGCTGTTTTTT.

In the case of this clone: Mismatch with germline at one junction end may stem from a read error. The same CDR3 also results from other DNA sequences found in this sample. The V and J genes are TRBV28 and TRBJ2-3, with TRBD1 as a possible D gene (6 bases). CDR1 is MDHEN, CDR2 SYDVKM, per germline. The CDR3 has 15 residues. The CDR3 coding sequence is TGCGCCAGCCCTAAGGGCGCAGGGGTGACAGATACGCAGTATTTT. This encodes CASPKGAGVTDTQYF. The variable domain in full, completed from reference TRBV28 and TRBJ2-3, reads DVKVTQSSRYLVKRTGEKVFLECVQDMDHENMFWYRQDPGLGLRLIYFSYDVKMKEKGDIPEGYSVSREKKERFSLILESASTNQTSMYLCASPKGAGVTDTQYFGPGTRLTVL.

The rearrangement links TRBV7-9 to TRBJ2-5; possible D gene TRBD1, 5 bases. Deletions cut 5 bases from V and 3 bases from J, with 19 bases between. The CDR3 loop spans 16 amino acids. CDR1 SEHNR and CDR2 FQNEAQ come from the germline V gene (reference sequence). The CDR3 region has the DNA TGTGCCAGCAGCCAGTCGCTGTTTGGCAGGGAAGAGACCCAGTACTTC. The encoded protein is CASSQSLFGREETQYF.

This chain connects TRBV5-8 to TRBJ2-5; TRBD1 aligns across 8 bases. With V trimmed by 4 bases and J by 5 bases, 10 bases remained unmatched. The CDR3 covers 15 residues. CDR1 is SGHTS and CDR2 is YDEGEE in the germline V gene. The CDR3, as DNA: TGTGCCAGCAGCATAGGACAGGGCTTGCGGGAGACCCAGTACTTC. Its protein product is CASSIGQGLRETQYF.

This clone was observed a handful of times. The chain carries TRBV18 and TRBJ2-7; D uncertain. The CDR3 is 14 residues long. The V gene lost 5 bases and the J gene lost 2 bases, with 13 bases spanning the gap. CDR1 and CDR2 from the germline V gene are KGHSH and LQKENI. The CDR3 sequence is CASSKEIVTYEQYF. DNA of the CDR3: TGTGCCAGCTCAAAGGAGATCGTTACCTACGAGCAGTACTTC.

Concerning this clone: Relative to the germline gene, one junction end is altered; a read error may explain this. The chain joins TRBV7-3 to TRBJ2-1; D call uncertain. This CDR3 has 11 residues. Per germline, CDR1 SGHTA and CDR2 FQGTGA. CDR3 nucleotide sequence: TGTGCCAGCAGCTTAACTTCTACCGAGCTCTTC. This codes for CASSLTSTELF.

The rearrangement uses TRBV7-8 and TRBJ2-3; TRBD1 matches 9 bases. This CDR3 contains 16 residues. After removal of 3 bases from V and 3 bases from J, the junction contained 7 bases not matched to a gene. Germline V CDR1 and CDR2: SGHVS, FQNEAQ. CDR3 DNA sequence: TGTGCCAGCAGCTTCCTACAGGGGGCATTGACAGATACGCAGTATTTT. This encodes CASSFLQGALTDTQYF.

The chain has TRBV19 and TRBJ1-2; D not certain. This CDR3 has 13 amino acids. Germline V lookup: CDR1 LNHDA, CDR2 SQIVND (reference sequence). V was shortened by 7 bases and J by 3 bases, with 12 bases between the two germline ends. The CDR3 nucleotides read TGTGCCAGTACCCATAGGGAGTACTATGGCTACACCTTC. Residues: CASTHREYYGYTF.

J is TRBJ2-1 and V is TRBV4-1, with 9 bases fitting TRBD1. J was trimmed by 4 bases and V by 1 base; bases with no gene match: 8. This CDR3 comprises 17 residues. Germline V lookup: CDR1 MGHRA, CDR2 YSYEKL. CDR3 protein: CASSQGRQGGRYNEQFF. The CDR3, as DNA: TGCGCCAGCAGCCAAGGCCGACAGGGGGGCAGGTACAATGAGCAGTTCTTC.

V and J are TRBV5-1 and TRBJ2-1, with 12 bases aligning to TRBD2. The CDR3 loop spans 14 amino acids. V lost 3 bases and J lost 9; bases outside the gene matches: 4. The germline V gene has CDR1 SGHRS and CDR2 YFSETQ. In DNA, the CDR3 is TGCGCCAGCAGCTCACAGACTAGCGGGGGTGAGCAGTTCTTC. Its translation is CASSSQTSGGEQFF.

J is TRBJ2-7 and V is TRBV9, with a weak D call TRBD2 (6 bases). CDR1 and CDR2 (germline): SGDLS, YYNGEE. The CDR3 contains 17 residues. Trimming cost V 4 bases and J 0 bases, with 20 bases left between them. The DNA for the CDR3 is TGTGCCAGCAGCCCTCACCCGGGGGAGGTAAGCTCCTACGAGCAGTACTTC. This codes for CASSPHPGEVSSYEQYF. The full variable domain, in which reference TRBV9 and TRBJ2-7 provide the parts outside the CDR3, is DSGVTQTPKHLITATGQRVTLRCSPRSGDLSVYWYQQSLDQGLQFLIQYYNGEERAKGNILERFSAQQFPDLHSELNLSSLELGDSALYFCASSPHPGEVSSYEQYFGPGTRLTVT.

V gene TRBV6-5 combines with J gene TRBJ2-7; TRBD1 is a possible D gene (5 bases). Germline CDR1 MNHEY, CDR2 SVGAGI. The germline V and J ends were trimmed by 0 bases and 0 bases, with 12 bases remaining between them. The CDR3 has 16 amino acids. The CDR3 protein is CASSYSSGQLSYEQYF. The CDR3 DNA sequence: TGTGCCAGCAGTTACTCATCAGGGCAGCTCTCCTACGAGCAGTACTTC.